One and the same sample provided the 11 T cell receptor beta chains below, sequenced in a study of cytomegalovirus exposure and HLA in healthy donors. 60 Vbeta and 13 Jbeta primers were used in PCR. Sequencing used immunoSEQ multiplex PCR; TCRdb keeps in-frame clones, though not all of them. The data hold approximately 84,000 clones, with more than 70% observed a single time. What was sequenced was PBMCs. The receptor set was obtained from a male donor in good health and CMV-seropositive.

The chain's CDR3 is CASSYSKGADSYEQYF. CDR3 bases: TGTGCCAGCAGTTACTCGAAGGGGGCCGACTCCTACGAGCAGTACTTC. The chain uses TRBV6-6 and TRBJ2-7; 7 bases agree with TRBD1. Germline V gene lookup returns CDR1 MNHNY and CDR2 SVGAGI (reference sequence). The CDR3 contains 16 residues. V lost 0 bases to trimming and J lost 0 bases; unmatched junction nucleotides: 5.

The chain is built from TRBV28 and TRBJ2-1, with D maybe TRBD1 (6 bases). The germline V and J ends were trimmed by 2 bases and 7 bases, with 15 bases remaining between them. This CDR3 is 15 amino acids long. CDR1 and CDR2 (germline): MDHEN, SYDVKM. Here the CDR3 DNA reads TGTGCCAGCAGTTTAGGGCAGGGGAACAGGAATGAGCAGTTCTTC. Translated, it gives CASSLGQGNRNEQFF.

The genes are TRBV19 and TRBJ2-3; 9 nucleotides match TRBD2. The trim removed 5 bases at V and 8 bases at J, leaving 5 bases unmatched. In germline, CDR1 is LNHDA, CDR2 SQIVND (reference sequence). CDR3 length: 13 residues. The CDR3 nucleotides are TGTGCCAGTAGTCCGGGAGCGGGAGGTACGCAGTATTTT. It yields the protein CASSPGAGGTQYF. Using reference TRBV19 and TRBJ2-3 for the parts outside the CDR3, the full variable domain is DGGITQSPKYLFRKEGQNVTLSCEQNLNHDAMYWYRQDPGQGLRLIYYSQIVNDFQKGDIAEGYSVSREKKESFPLTVTSAQKNPTAFYLCASSPGAGGTQYFGPGTRLTVL.

The CDR3 protein is CASIFIDSAWLKGLYEQYF. CDR3 nucleotides: TGTGCCAGCATCTTCATAGACTCAGCGTGGCTGAAGGGGCTCTACGAGCAGTACTTC. V and J are TRBV5-8 and TRBJ2-7; D possibly corresponds to TRBD1 (5 bases). V dropped 6 bases and J dropped 3 bases, with 31 bases sitting between them. The CDR3 covers 19 residues. Germline V lookup: CDR1 SGHTS, CDR2 YDEGEE. The whole variable domain, filled in from reference TRBV5-8 and TRBJ2-7, reads EAGVTQSPTHLIKTRGQQATLRCSPISGHTSVYWYQQALGLGLQFLLWYDEGEERNRGNFPPRFSGRQFPNYSSELNVNALELEDSALYLCASIFIDSAWLKGLYEQYFGPGTRLTVT.

This clone showed up just once. The chain has TRBV5-1 and TRBJ2-7; tentatively, D is TRBD1 (5 bases). V was pared by 4 bases and J by 0 bases, with 11 bases between. The CDR3 covers 14 residues. CDR1 and CDR2 from the germline V gene are SGHRS and YFSETQ. The CDR3 is CASSIGHTSYEQYF. As DNA, the CDR3 is TGCGCCAGCAGCATAGGACATACCTCCTACGAGCAGTACTTC. The full variable domain, completed using reference TRBV5-1 and TRBJ2-7, is KAGVTQTPRYLIKTRGQQVTLSCSPISGHRSVSWYQQTPGQGLQFLFEYFSETQRNKGNFPGRFSGRQFSNSRSEMNVSTLELGDSALYLCASSIGHTSYEQYFGPGTRLTVT.

V usage is TRBV6-5 and J usage is TRBJ2-5; D perhaps matches TRBD1 (6 bases). Trimming cost V 4 bases and J 6 bases, with 9 bases left between them. Germline CDR1 and CDR2: MNHEY and SVGAGI. The CDR3 is made up of 12 amino acids. Here the CDR3 reads CASSSGTKTQYF. The CDR3 DNA follows: TGTGCCAGCAGTTCCGGGACAAAGACCCAGTACTTC.

In regard to this clone: Compared with germline, one end of the junction differs, possibly owing to a read error. J is TRBJ1-1 and V is TRBV7-9; 11 nucleotides line up with TRBD1. CDR3 length equals 16 residues. CDR1 is SEHNR and CDR2 is FQNEAQ in the germline V gene (reference sequence). CDR3 sequence: CSSSSRTGGTDTEAFF. The DNA of the CDR3 is TGTTCCAGCAGCTCTCGGACAGGGGGCACGGACACTGAAGCTTTCTTT.

This clone was detected a few times. The chain couples TRBV21-1 to TRBJ1-1; the table's D call TRBD1 went unverified against the DNA. TRBV21-1 is reported as a pseudogene. The CDR3 length is 15 residues. CDR3 residues: CASSKRAGLNTEAFF. The CDR3, as DNA: TGTGCCAGCAGCAAACGCGCAGGGCTGAACACTGAAGCTTTCTTT.

In this sample, this clone turned up a few times. The gene calls are TRBV30 and TRBJ1-1; 8 positions agree with TRBD1. The CDR3 is made up of 11 amino acids. CDR1 and CDR2 (germline): GTSNPN, SVGIG (reference sequence). The V segment lost 1 base and the J segment 8 bases; nucleotides outside the gene matches: 0. The CDR3: CAWSDRGEAFF. Here the CDR3 DNA reads TGTGCCTGGAGTGACAGGGGGGAAGCTTTCTTT.

This chain joins TRBV5-1 and TRBJ2-1; TRBD2 might be the D (5 bases). V was trimmed by 1 base and J by 4 bases, leaving 9 bases between them. Germline V gene sequence: CDR1 SGHRS, CDR2 YFSETQ. This CDR3 is built from 14 residues. CDR3 DNA sequence: TGCGCCAGCAGCTTGTCAGGAGGTTACAATGAGCAGTTCTTC. This gives the protein CASSLSGGYNEQFF.

The rearrangement links TRBV9 to TRBJ2-5; 9 bases line up with TRBD1. CDR3 size: 15 residues. Trimming took 0 bases from V and 5 from J; bases not matched to a gene: 5. The germline gives CDR1 SGDLS, CDR2 YYNGEE. CDR3 amino acids: CASSVGTGALETQYF. The CDR3 bases are TGTGCCAGCAGCGTAGGGACAGGGGCGCTTGAGACCCAGTACTTC.